This T cell receptor beta chain originates from a study of blood T cell repertoires in COVID-19. Study context: Whether acute or convalescent, the COVID-19 samples came from the United States, Italy and Spain. T cells, B-cell-depleted T cells, or PBMCs supplied cDNA or gDNA.

Study processing details: Amplification with reference gene primers provided the estimates of nucleated cell counts. Assay: immunoSEQ multiplex PCR; the TCRdb copy retains only in-frame clones and omits some. V, J and clone size derive from that table, while D and trimming were established from the DNA sequence. The repertoire has around 60,000 clones, about nine tenths of them found once; the top ten carry around 7.7%. Looked up from germline, CDR1 is KGHSH and CDR2 is LQKENI. The CDR3 extends over 14 amino acids. After removal of 3 bases from V and 0 bases from J, the junction contained 1 base not matched to a gene.

The TCR was taken from a human donor with active COVID-19. The donor label of this sample is uncertain. The chain employs TRBV18 and TRBJ2-7; TRBD1 matches 8 bases. The specimen sequenced was peripheral blood. CDR3 residues: CASSPTGDSYEQYF. CDR3 sequence (DNA): TGTGCCAGCTCACCGACAGGGGACTCCTACGAGCAGTACTTC.